This T cell receptor (beta chain) was obtained from a study of post-analysis software for immune sequencing data. Study information: Relapsing-remitting, secondary progressive and progressive-relapsing multiple sclerosis were all included among the disease courses.

A word on this clonotype: Its antigen is still unknown.

CDR1 SGHNT and CDR2 YYREEE come from the germline V gene (reference sequence). V dropped 3 bases and J dropped 9 bases, with 21 bases sitting between them. The CDR3 has 15 amino acids. Study-level findings and limits: Five TRBV segments, including TRBV5-6, TRBV5-1 and TRBV20-1, were more frequent in patients than controls. Those with multiple sclerosis, the patient group, showed significantly lower normalized Chao1 diversity than controls.

TCR beta cDNA libraries had unique molecular identifiers. Once about 0.95 to 10 million T cells were used, roughly 0.5 million cDNA molecules resulted. Each CDR3 protein is one row after TCRdb ran MiXCR on the PCR reads. The table includes 350,000 to 450,000 distinct CDR3 sequences, around 37% detected once. The TCR was taken from a girl aged 10 to 17 with multiple sclerosis. The J gene is TRBJ1-2, the V gene TRBV5-4; D is undetermined. The material sequenced was blood. CDR3 sequence reads: CASSSPRSEPGSYTF. The DNA for the CDR3 is TGTGCCAGCAGCTCGCCTCGGAGTGAACCGGGGAGCTACACCTTC.